The 14 T cell receptor beta chains given below trace back to one sample, sequenced in a study of cytomegalovirus exposure and HLA in healthy donors. PCR was performed using 60 Vbeta and 13 Jbeta primers. Only in-frame clones appear in the TCRdb table, and some are missing; sequencing was by immunoSEQ multiplex PCR. The table shows about 160,000 clones, with more than 70% occurring only once. The sequenced sample consisted of PBMCs. The origin of the receptors is a man aged 60-69 years in good health and CMV-seronegative.

This chain uses TRBV9 with TRBJ2-1, with 10 bases matching TRBD1. V lost 3 bases to trimming and J lost 4 bases; unmatched junction nucleotides: 7. Germline CDR1 reads SGDLS; CDR2 reads YYNGEE. This CDR3 comprises 16 residues. The CDR3 coding sequence is TGTGCCAGCAGCGGGGGGGGGACAGGGGATTACAATGAGCAGTTCTTC. It translates to CASSGGGTGDYNEQFF. Based on the CDR3 plus reference TRBV9 and TRBJ2-1, the full variable domain is DSGVTQTPKHLITATGQRVTLRCSPRSGDLSVYWYQQSLDQGLQFLIQYYNGEERAKGNILERFSAQQFPDLHSELNLSSLELGDSALYFCASSGGGTGDYNEQFFGPGTRLTVL.

The chain combines TRBV19 with TRBJ2-5; 8 nucleotides line up with TRBD1. CDR1 LNHDA and CDR2 SQIVND come from the germline V gene (reference sequence). CDR3 length: 15 amino acids. Trimming removed 5 bases from V and 5 bases from J; junction bases left unmatched: 10. CDR3 region: CASSVRDTGGETQYF. CDR3 nucleotide sequence: TGTGCCAGTAGTGTCCGGGACACAGGGGGGGAGACCCAGTACTTC.

This chain joins TRBV7-3 and TRBJ2-3, with TRBD1 matching over 9 bases. Trimming at V came to 4 bases and at J to 0 bases, leaving 5 bases not matched to a gene. This CDR3 comprises 16 residues. Germline lookup yields CDR1 SGHTA and CDR2 FQGTGA. The CDR3 here is CASSSQGASSTDTQYF. CDR3 coding DNA: TGTGCCAGCAGCTCACAGGGGGCAAGTAGCACAGATACGCAGTATTTT. Using reference TRBV7-3 and TRBJ2-3 for the parts outside the CDR3, the full variable domain is GAGVSQTPSNKVTEKGKYVELRCDPISGHTALYWYRQSLGQGPEFLIYFQGTGAADDSGLPNDRFFAVRPEGSVSTLKIQRTERGDSAVYLCASSSQGASSTDTQYFGPGTRLTVL.

This clone was seen just once. V usage is TRBV7-7 and J usage is TRBJ1-6; TRBD1 matches 7 bases. There are 13 residues in the CDR3. CDR1 SSHAT and CDR2 FNYEAQ come from the germline V gene (reference sequence). Losses at the gene ends were 3 bases for V and 7 bases for J; bases not matched to a gene: 0. The CDR3 nucleotides read TGTGCCAGCAGCTTGACAGGGAATTCACCCCTCCACTTT. This gives the protein CASSLTGNSPLHF.

The chain couples TRBV25-1 to TRBJ1-3; 7 bases map to TRBD1. This CDR3 comprises 14 residues. V trimming: 6 bases; J trimming: 0 bases; junction bases outside the gene matches: 2. Germline V gives CDR1 MGHDK, CDR2 SYGVNS. Here the CDR3 DNA reads TGTGCCAGCAGGGACAGGACCTCTGGAAACACCATATATTTT. It codes for CASRDRTSGNTIYF.

V gene TRBV5-5 combines with J gene TRBJ1-5; no reliable D call. The CDR3 covers 14 residues. The germline V gene has CDR1 SGHKS and CDR2 YYEKEE (reference sequence). The ends were cut back, 2 bases at V and 0 bases at J, with 6 bases in the middle. As DNA, the CDR3 is TGTGCCAGCAGCTTCCGGGATAGCAATCAGCCCCAGCATTTT. Protein sequence: CASSFRDSNQPQHF.

The chain employs TRBV6-5 and TRBJ1-2; no clear D. The germline V gene has CDR1 MNHEY and CDR2 SVGAGI. The CDR3 consists of 16 residues. The ends were cut back, 0 bases at V and 2 bases at J, with 13 bases in the middle. DNA of the CDR3: TGTGCCAGCAGTTACTCCCTTCACGGAGCGAACTATGGCTACACCTTC. Its translation: CASSYSLHGANYGYTF.

This clone was counted a single time. V usage is TRBV29-1 and J usage is TRBJ1-2, with no clear D. CDR1 and CDR2 from the germline V gene are SQVTM and ANQGSEA. CDR3 length: 9 residues. V shed 3 bases and J shed 13 bases, with 9 bases lying between them. The CDR3 bases are TGCAGCGTTGAGGAGGGCCCCACCTTC. Translated: CSVEEGPTF.

The gene calls are TRBV5-8 and TRBJ1-5; 7 positions match TRBD1. The V and J ends lost 1 base and 4 bases, in that order; junction bases with no gene match: 5. Germline loops: CDR1 SGHTS, CDR2 YDEGEE. This CDR3 is built from 15 residues. CDR3 nucleotide sequence: TGTGCCAGCAGCTTGAGGGACAGCCGGAATCAGCCCCAGCATTTT. It is translated as CASSLRDSRNQPQHF. Full variable domain (missing parts from reference TRBV5-8 and TRBJ1-5): EAGVTQSPTHLIKTRGQQATLRCSPISGHTSVYWYQQALGLGLQFLLWYDEGEERNRGNFPPRFSGRQFPNYSSELNVNALELEDSALYLCASSLRDSRNQPQHFGDGTRLSIL.

J is TRBJ1-4 and V is TRBV5-8; a weak D match, TRBD1 (5 bases). Trimming removed 0 bases at V and 5 bases at J, with 8 bases between. Germline assignment: CDR1 SGHTS and CDR2 YDEGEE. CDR3 size: 14 residues. CDR3 in amino acids: CASSLGQRNEKLFF. CDR3 bases: TGTGCCAGCAGCTTGGGACAGAGAAATGAAAAACTGTTTTTT.

The rearrangement links TRBV20-1 to TRBJ2-3, with TRBD2 as a possible D gene (6 bases). Per germline, CDR1 DFQATT and CDR2 SNEGSKA (reference sequence). The CDR3 totals 11 residues. V was shortened by 4 bases and J by 12 bases, with 14 bases between the two germline ends. The CDR3 region has the DNA TGCAGTGCTAAGGAGGGCCTCCCCCAGTATTTT. It specifies CSAKEGLPQYF.

CDR3 in amino acids: CASSLEALAYNEQFF. DNA of the CDR3: TGCGCCAGCAGCTTGGAGGCCCTAGCGTACAATGAGCAGTTCTTC. The rearrangement joins TRBV5-1 to TRBJ2-1; D possibly corresponds to TRBD2 (6 bases). Germline values: CDR1 SGHRS, CDR2 YFSETQ. The ends were cut back, 0 bases at V and 4 bases at J, with 11 bases in the middle. This CDR3 comprises 15 residues. The full variable domain, its missing parts supplied by reference TRBV5-1 and TRBJ2-1, is KAGVTQTPRYLIKTRGQQVTLSCSPISGHRSVSWYQQTPGQGLQFLFEYFSETQRNKGNFPGRFSGRQFSNSRSEMNVSTLELGDSALYLCASSLEALAYNEQFFGPGTRLTVL.

The table lists this clone with a count of one. V is TRBV5-1 and J is TRBJ2-3; 12 bases map to TRBD2. The germline V gene has CDR1 SGHRS and CDR2 YFSETQ. This CDR3 region has 18 residues. Trimming took 4 bases from V and 1 from J; bases not matched to a gene: 10. In nucleotides, the CDR3 is TGCGCCAGCAGCGCTCAGCCTCGGACTAGCGGGGGCACAGATACGCAGTATTTT. Translating it yields CASSAQPRTSGGTDTQYF.

The chain is built from TRBV19 and TRBJ2-3, with 9 bases matching TRBD2. The V and J ends lost 6 bases and 2 bases, in that order; junction bases with no gene match: 21. CDR3 length equals 20 residues. CDR1 is LNHDA and CDR2 is SQIVND in the germline V gene (reference sequence). CDR3 region: CASSPNRRRGGREDTDTQYF. The CDR3 DNA reads as TGTGCCAGTAGCCCGAATAGACGGCGGGGGGGCCGAGAGGACACAGATACGCAGTATTTT.